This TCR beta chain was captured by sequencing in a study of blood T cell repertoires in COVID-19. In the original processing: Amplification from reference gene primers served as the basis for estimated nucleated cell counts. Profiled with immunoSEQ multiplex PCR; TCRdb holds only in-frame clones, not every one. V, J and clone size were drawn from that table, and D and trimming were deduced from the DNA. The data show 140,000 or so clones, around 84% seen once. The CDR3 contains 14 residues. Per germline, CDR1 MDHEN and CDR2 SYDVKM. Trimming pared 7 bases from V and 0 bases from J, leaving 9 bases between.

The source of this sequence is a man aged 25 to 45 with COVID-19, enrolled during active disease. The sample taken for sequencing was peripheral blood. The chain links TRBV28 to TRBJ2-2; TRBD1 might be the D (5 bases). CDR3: CASNDSANTGELFF. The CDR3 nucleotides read TGTGCCAGCAACGACAGCGCGAACACCGGGGAGCTGTTTTTT.